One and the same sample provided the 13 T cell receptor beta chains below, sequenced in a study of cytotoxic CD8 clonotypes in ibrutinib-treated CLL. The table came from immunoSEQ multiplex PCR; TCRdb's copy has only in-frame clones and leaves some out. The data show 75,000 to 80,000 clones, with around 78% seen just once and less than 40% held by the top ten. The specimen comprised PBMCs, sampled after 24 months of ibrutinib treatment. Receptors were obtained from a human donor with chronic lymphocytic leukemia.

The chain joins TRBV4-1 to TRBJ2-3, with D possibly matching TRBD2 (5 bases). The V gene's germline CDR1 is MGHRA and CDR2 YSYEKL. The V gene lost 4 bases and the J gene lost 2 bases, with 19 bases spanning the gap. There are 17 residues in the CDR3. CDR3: CASSLGLNGLNTDTQYF. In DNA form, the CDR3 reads TGCGCCAGCAGCCTTGGCTTAAACGGACTGAACACAGATACGCAGTATTTT.

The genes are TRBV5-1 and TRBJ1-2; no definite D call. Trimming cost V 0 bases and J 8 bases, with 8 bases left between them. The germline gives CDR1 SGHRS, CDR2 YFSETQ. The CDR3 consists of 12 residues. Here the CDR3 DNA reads TGCGCCAGCAGCTTGGTGGGGTCCGGCTACACCTTC. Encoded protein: CASSLVGSGYTF.

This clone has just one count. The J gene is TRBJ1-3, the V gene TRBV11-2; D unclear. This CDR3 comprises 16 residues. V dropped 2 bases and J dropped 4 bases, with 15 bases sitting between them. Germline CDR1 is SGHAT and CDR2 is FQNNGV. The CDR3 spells CASSLRPGGGGNTIYF. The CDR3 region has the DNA TGTGCCAGCAGCTTACGGCCCGGCGGTGGCGGAAACACCATATATTTT.

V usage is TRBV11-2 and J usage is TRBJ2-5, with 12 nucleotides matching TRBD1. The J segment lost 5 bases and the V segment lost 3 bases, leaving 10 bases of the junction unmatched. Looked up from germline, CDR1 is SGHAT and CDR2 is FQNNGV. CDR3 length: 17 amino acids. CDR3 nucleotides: TGTGCCAGCAGCTTCTCGGGACAGGGGGCGATAATGGAGACCCAGTACTTC. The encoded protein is CASSFSGQGAIMETQYF.

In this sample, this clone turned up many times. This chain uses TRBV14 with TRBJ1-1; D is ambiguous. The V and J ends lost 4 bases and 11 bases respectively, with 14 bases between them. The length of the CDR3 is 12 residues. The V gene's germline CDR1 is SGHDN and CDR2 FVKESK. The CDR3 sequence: CASSPSRTRAFF. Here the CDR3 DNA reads TGTGCCAGCAGCCCTTCGAGGACTCGGGCTTTCTTT. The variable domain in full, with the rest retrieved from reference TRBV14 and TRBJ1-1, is EAGVTQFPSHSVIEKGQTVTLRCDPISGHDNLYWYRRVMGKEIKFLLHFVKESKQDESGMPNNRFLAERTGGTYSTLKVQPAELEDSGVYFCASSPSRTRAFFGQGTRLTVV.

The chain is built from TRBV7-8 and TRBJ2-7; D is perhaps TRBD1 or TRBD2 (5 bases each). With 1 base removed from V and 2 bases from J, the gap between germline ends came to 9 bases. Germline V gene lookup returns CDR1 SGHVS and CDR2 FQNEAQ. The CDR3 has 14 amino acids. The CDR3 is CASSLVRGPYEQYF. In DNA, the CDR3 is TGTGCCAGCAGCTTAGTAAGGGGACCCTACGAGCAGTACTTC.

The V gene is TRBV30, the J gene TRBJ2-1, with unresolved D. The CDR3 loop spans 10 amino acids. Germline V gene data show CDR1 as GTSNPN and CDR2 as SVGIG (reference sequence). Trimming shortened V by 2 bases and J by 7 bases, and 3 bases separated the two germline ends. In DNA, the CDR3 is TGTGCCTGGAGTAAAAATGAGCAGTTCTTC. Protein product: CAWSKNEQFF.

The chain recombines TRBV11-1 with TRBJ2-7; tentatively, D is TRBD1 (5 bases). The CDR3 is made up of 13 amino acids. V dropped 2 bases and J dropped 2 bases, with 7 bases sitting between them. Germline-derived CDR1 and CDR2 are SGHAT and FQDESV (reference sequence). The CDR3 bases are TGTGCCAGCAGCTTACAGGGAACCTACGAGCAGTACTTC. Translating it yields CASSLQGTYEQYF.

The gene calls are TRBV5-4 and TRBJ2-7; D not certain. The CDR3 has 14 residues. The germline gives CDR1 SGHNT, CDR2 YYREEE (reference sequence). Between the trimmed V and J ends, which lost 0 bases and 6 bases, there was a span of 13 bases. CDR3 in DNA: TGTGCCAGCAGCTTGGTGGCCAGGCCAGGCGAGCAGTACTTC. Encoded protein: CASSLVARPGEQYF.

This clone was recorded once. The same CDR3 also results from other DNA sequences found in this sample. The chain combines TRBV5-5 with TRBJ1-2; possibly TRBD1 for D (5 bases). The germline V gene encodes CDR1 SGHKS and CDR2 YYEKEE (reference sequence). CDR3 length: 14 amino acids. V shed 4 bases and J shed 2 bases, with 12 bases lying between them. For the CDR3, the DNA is TGTGCCAGCAGCCTGGGACCAGGGAACTATGGCTACACCTTC. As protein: CASSLGPGNYGYTF. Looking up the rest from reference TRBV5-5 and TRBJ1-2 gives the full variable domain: DAGVTQSPTHLIKTRGQQVTLRCSPISGHKSVSWYQQVLGQGPQFIFQYYEKEERGRGNFPDRFSARQFPNYSSELNVNALLLGDSALYLCASSLGPGNYGYTFGSGTRLTVV.

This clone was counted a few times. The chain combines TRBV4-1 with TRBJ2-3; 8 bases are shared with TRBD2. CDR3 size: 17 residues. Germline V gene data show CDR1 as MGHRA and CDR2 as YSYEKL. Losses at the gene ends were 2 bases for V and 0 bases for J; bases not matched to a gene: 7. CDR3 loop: CASSQHQTSGSTDTQYF. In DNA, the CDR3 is TGCGCCAGCAGCCAACACCAAACTAGCGGAAGCACAGATACGCAGTATTTT.

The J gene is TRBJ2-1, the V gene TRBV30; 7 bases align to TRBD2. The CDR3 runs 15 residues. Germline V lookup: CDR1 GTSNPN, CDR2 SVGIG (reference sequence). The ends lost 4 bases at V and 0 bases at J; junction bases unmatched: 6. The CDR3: CAWKVGRNSYNEQFF. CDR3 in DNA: TGTGCCTGGAAGGTCGGGAGGAACTCCTACAATGAGCAGTTCTTC.

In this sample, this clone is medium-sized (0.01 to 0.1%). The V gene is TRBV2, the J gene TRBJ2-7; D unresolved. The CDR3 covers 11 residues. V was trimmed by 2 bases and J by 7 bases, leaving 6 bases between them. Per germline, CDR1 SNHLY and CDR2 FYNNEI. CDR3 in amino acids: CASSETLEQYF. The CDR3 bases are TGTGCCAGCAGTGAAACGCTAGAGCAGTACTTC.